A single sample gave rise to the 14 T cell receptor beta chains below, sequenced in a study of T cells in Graves' hyperthyroidism and ophthalmopathy. Using RNA transcripts as the source, TCR beta CDR3 regions were amplified. Initially, a first-round RT-PCR of the TCR CDR3 employed the HTBI primer set. Via MiXCR, TCRdb re-called the multiplex PCR reads, giving one row per CDR3 protein. The sample shows over 550,000 distinct CDR3 sequences, around 17% of them seen only once. The sequencing sample was made of blood. The receptors here all came from a woman between 18 and 29 years old with Graves' hyperthyroidism.

The V call is TRBV19, the J call TRBJ1-6, with no clear D. From germline, CDR1 is LNHDA and CDR2 SQIVND (reference sequence). This CDR3 is 15 amino acids long. Trimming left V 7 bases short and J 5 bases short, with 15 bases between. CDR3 amino acids: CASTTTLSDNSPLHF. In DNA, the CDR3 is TGTGCCAGTACCACGACACTTAGCGATAATTCACCCCTCCACTTT.

This clonotype was counted ten times or more. The chain has TRBV7-9 and TRBJ2-3; perhaps TRBD1 as D (6 bases). CDR3 length: 17 amino acids. V was clipped by 3 bases and J by 0 bases, with 16 bases between them. The germline V gene has CDR1 SEHNR and CDR2 FQNEAQ (reference sequence). CDR3 residues: CASSFEGFQGSTDTQYF. The CDR3 DNA is TGTGCCAGCAGCTTCGAGGGCTTCCAGGGGAGCACAGATACGCAGTATTTT.

The CDR3 DNA reads as TGTGCCAGCAGCGCCCGGGACACTTACTATGGCTACACCTTC. It yields the protein CASSARDTYYGYTF. V and J are TRBV6-1 and TRBJ1-2; possibly TRBD1 for D (6 bases). The CDR3 has 14 amino acids. The V gene lost 6 bases and the J gene lost 3 bases, with 14 bases spanning the gap. CDR1 is MNHNS, CDR2 SASEGT, per germline.

This clonotype came up many times. The chain is built from TRBV28 and TRBJ2-7; 10 nucleotides match TRBD1. This CDR3 contains 16 residues. From germline, CDR1 is MDHEN and CDR2 SYDVKM. V shed 6 bases, J shed 4 bases, and the junction held 12 bases outside the gene matches. CDR3 sequence reads: CASSPGQGERAYEQYF. In nucleotides, the CDR3 is TGTGCCAGCAGCCCAGGACAGGGGGAAAGGGCATACGAGCAGTACTTC.

The V and J genes are TRBV6-5 and TRBJ2-1; a possible D gene is TRBD2 (6 bases). Germline-derived CDR1 and CDR2 are MNHEY and SVGAGI. V lost 2 bases to trimming and J lost 4 bases, with 12 bases between them. The CDR3 is made up of 15 amino acids. CDR3 sequence reads: CASSYEASVYNEQFF. CDR3 sequence (DNA): TGTGCCAGCAGTTACGAGGCTAGCGTATACAATGAGCAGTTCTTC.

This clonotype was seen ten or more times. The gene calls are TRBV27 and TRBJ2-5; a weak D match, TRBD2 (5 bases). Germline V CDR1 and CDR2: MNHEY, SMNVEV (reference sequence). CDR3 length equals 14 residues. V was shortened by 6 bases and J by 2 bases, with 13 bases between the two germline ends. CDR3 bases: TGTGCCAGCAGAACCCGACGGGAACAAGAGACCCAGTACTTC. This gives the protein CASRTRREQETQYF.

This clonotype showed up many times. V and J are TRBV2 and TRBJ2-3; 10 bases map to TRBD1. V lost 6 bases and J lost 6; bases outside the gene matches: 3. This CDR3 spans 13 amino acids. The germline CDR1 and CDR2 sequences are SNHLY and FYNNEI. The CDR3 coding sequence is TGTGCCAGCAGAAGACAGGGGGCGGATACGCAGTATTTT. Residues: CASRRQGADTQYF.

This clonotype was seen at least ten times. The chain couples TRBV12-3 or TRBV12-4 to TRBJ2-5; D is perhaps TRBD2 (5 bases). Trimming pared 3 bases from V and 3 bases from J, leaving 8 bases between. This CDR3 comprises 13 residues. This CDR3 reads CASSFNGKETQYF. In nucleotides, the CDR3 is TGTGCCAGCAGTTTCAACGGGAAAGAGACCCAGTACTTC.

This clonotype was observed a few times. The chain employs TRBV6-1 and TRBJ2-3, with 7 bases matching TRBD1. J was trimmed by 3 bases and V by 5 bases; bases with no gene match: 11. The CDR3 contains 16 residues. Per germline, CDR1 MNHNS and CDR2 SASEGT. The CDR3 bases are TGTGCCAGCAGTTGGACAGGAACAGGGTGGACAGATACGCAGTATTTT. It translates to CASSWTGTGWTDTQYF.

There are a few counts of this clonotype. The rearrangement joins TRBV7-9 to TRBJ2-1; D tentatively fits TRBD1 or TRBD2 (5 bases each). This CDR3 has 16 amino acids. Trimming pared 5 bases from V and 7 bases from J, leaving 21 bases between. CDR1 and CDR2 from the germline V gene are SEHNR and FQNEAQ (reference sequence). For the CDR3, the DNA is TGTGCCAGCAGCAACCGGGACCCCCCGAGGCTTAATGAGCAGTTCTTC. This sequence encodes CASSNRDPPRLNEQFF.

This clonotype was found many times. This chain joins TRBV18 and TRBJ1-5; D is uncertain. Germline values: CDR1 KGHSH, CDR2 LQKENI. Trimming stripped 0 bases from V and 0 bases from J, with 6 bases between. The CDR3 length is 15 residues. CDR3 in DNA: TGTGCCAGCTCACCACCGGGAGATAGCAATCAGCCCCAGCATTTT. Amino acids: CASSPPGDSNQPQHF.

Only a few counts were recorded for this clonotype. V and J are TRBV5-6 and TRBJ2-1; possible D gene TRBD2, 5 bases. Looked up from germline, CDR1 is SGHDT and CDR2 is YYEEEE. The CDR3 totals 14 residues. Trimming stripped 2 bases from V and 6 bases from J, with 12 bases between. CDR3 in DNA: TGTGCCAGCAGCTTACTAGATACGGGCAATGAGCAGTTCTTC. Its protein is CASSLLDTGNEQFF.

The rearrangement joins TRBV20-1 to TRBJ2-7; TRBD1 matches at 10 bases. The CDR3 contains 14 residues. With 4 bases clipped from V and 0 bases from J, the junction kept 3 bases outside the gene matches. Germline CDR1 and CDR2: DFQATT and SNEGSKA (reference sequence). For the CDR3, the DNA is TGCAGTGCTAAAGGGACAGGGGTCTCCTACGAGCAGTACTTC. Its protein is CSAKGTGVSYEQYF.

A remark on this clonotype: A read error may explain this, as a much larger clone is one base away. The rearrangement links TRBV3-1 to TRBJ1-1; possibly TRBD1 for D (5 bases). Germline V CDR1 and CDR2: LGHDT, YNNKEL (reference sequence). CDR3 size: 14 residues. CDR3 sequence (DNA): TGTGCCAGCAGCCACCCCGGGGGATGGACTGAAGCTTGCTTT. Translated, it gives CASSHPGGWTEACF.